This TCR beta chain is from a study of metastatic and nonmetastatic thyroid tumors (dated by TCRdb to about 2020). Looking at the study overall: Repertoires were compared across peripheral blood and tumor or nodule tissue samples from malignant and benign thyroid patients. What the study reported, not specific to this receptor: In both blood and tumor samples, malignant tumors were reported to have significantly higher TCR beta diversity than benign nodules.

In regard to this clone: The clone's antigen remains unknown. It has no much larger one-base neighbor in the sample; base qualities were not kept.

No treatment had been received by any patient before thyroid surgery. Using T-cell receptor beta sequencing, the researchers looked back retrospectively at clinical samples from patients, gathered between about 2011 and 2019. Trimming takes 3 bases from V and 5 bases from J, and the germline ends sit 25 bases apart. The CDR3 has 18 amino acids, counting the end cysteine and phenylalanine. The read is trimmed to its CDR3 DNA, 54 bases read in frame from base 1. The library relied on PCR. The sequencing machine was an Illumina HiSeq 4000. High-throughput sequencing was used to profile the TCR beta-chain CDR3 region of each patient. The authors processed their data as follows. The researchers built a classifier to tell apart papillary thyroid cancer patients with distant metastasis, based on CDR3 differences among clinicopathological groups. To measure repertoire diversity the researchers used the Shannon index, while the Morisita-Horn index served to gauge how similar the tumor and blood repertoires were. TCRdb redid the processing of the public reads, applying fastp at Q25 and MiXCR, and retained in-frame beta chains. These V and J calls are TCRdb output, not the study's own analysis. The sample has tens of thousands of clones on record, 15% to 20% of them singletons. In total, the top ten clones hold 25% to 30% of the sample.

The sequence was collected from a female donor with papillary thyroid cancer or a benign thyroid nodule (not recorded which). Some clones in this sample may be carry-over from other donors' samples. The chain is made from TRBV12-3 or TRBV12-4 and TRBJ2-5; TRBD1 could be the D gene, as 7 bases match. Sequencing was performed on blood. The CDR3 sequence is CASSFFPGGSRRLETQYF. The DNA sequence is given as TGTGCCAGCAGTTTTTTTCCAGGGGGGTCCCGGCGGTTGGAGACCCAGTACTTC.